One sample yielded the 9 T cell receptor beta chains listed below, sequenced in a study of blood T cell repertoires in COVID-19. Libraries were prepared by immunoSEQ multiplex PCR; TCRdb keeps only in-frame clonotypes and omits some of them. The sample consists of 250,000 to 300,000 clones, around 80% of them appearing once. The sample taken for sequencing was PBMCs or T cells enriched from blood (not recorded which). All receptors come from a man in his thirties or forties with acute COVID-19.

The CDR3 region has the DNA TGTGCCAGCAGCCAAGGGGTAGGGGGCGAGCAGCCCCAGCATTTT. This encodes CASSQGVGGEQPQHF. This rearrangement joins TRBV3-1 (or the pseudogene TRBV3-2) to TRBJ1-5; 7 nucleotides agree with TRBD1. V was clipped by 1 base and J by 7 bases; unmatched bases: 7. This CDR3 region has 15 residues. CDR1 is LGHDT, CDR2 YNNKEL, per germline (reference sequence).

CDR3 loop: CASSPFPGSLSNEQFF. The CDR3 DNA reads as TGTGCCAGCAGCCCATTCCCGGGATCTCTGAGCAATGAGCAGTTCTTC. The chain has TRBV5-5 and TRBJ2-1; maybe TRBD2 (5 bases). Trimming removed 4 bases from V and 6 bases from J, with 20 bases in between. The CDR3 has 16 residues. The germline gives CDR1 SGHKS, CDR2 YYEKEE (reference sequence).

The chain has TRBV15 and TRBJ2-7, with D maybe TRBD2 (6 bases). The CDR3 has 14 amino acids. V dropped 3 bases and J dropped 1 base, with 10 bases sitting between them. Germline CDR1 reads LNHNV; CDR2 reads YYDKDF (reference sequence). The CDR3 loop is CATSRDYKSYEQYV. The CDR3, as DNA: TGTGCCACCAGCAGGGACTATAAATCCTACGAGCAGTACGTC.

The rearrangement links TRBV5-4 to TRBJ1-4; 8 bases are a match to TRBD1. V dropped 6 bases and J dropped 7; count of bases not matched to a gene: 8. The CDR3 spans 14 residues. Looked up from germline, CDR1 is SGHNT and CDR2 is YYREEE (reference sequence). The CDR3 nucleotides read TGTGCCAGCACGGCAGGGGGCGAGGGTGAAAAACTGTTTTTT. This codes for CASTAGGEGEKLFF. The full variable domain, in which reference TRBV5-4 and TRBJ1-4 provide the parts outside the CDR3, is ETGVTQSPTHLIKTRGQQVTLRCSSQSGHNTVSWYQQALGQGPQFIFQYYREEENGRGNFPPRFSGLQFPNYSSELNVNALELDDSALYLCASTAGGEGEKLFFGSGTQLSVL.

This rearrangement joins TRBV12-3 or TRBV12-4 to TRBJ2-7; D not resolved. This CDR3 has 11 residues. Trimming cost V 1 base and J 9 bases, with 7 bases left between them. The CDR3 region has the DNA TGTGCCAGCAGTTTAGAATCGGGGCAGTACGTC. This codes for CASSLESGQYV.

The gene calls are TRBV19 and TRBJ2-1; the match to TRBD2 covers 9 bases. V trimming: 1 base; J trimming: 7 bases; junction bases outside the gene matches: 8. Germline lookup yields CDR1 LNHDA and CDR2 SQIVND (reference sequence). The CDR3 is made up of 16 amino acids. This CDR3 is CASSIAGTSYGNEQFF. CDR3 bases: TGTGCCAGTAGTATAGCCGGGACTAGCTATGGAAATGAGCAGTTCTTC.

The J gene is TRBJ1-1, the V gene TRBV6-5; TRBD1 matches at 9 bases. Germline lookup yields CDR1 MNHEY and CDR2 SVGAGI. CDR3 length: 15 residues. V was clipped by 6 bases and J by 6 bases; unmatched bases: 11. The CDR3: CASSSSGTGRSEAFF. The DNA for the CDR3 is TGTGCCAGCAGCTCATCCGGGACAGGGAGATCTGAAGCTTTCTTT.

The CDR3 region is CASNSIGQFYNSPLHF. The CDR3 bases are TGTGCCAGCAATTCCATAGGACAGTTCTATAATTCACCCCTCCACTTT. The chain links TRBV2 to TRBJ1-6; D is possibly TRBD1 (6 bases). CDR1 SNHLY and CDR2 FYNNEI come from the germline V gene. This CDR3 contains 16 residues. Trimming removed 7 bases from V and 3 bases from J, with 16 bases in between.

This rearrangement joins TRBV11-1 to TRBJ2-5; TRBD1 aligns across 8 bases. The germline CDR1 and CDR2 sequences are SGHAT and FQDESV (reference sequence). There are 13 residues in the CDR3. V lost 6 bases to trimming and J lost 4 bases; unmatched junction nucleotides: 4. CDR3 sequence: CASRSTGVETQYF. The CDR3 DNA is TGTGCCAGCAGATCGACAGGGGTAGAGACCCAGTACTTC.